This TCR beta chain comes out of a study of blood T cell repertoires in COVID-19. Clones were sequenced by immunoSEQ multiplex PCR, and TCRdb holds only the in-frame ones, with some missing. The sample shows some 270,000 clones, approximately 90% of them seen only once. The germline gives CDR1 SEHNR, CDR2 FQNEAQ (reference sequence). Trimming cost V 2 bases and J 3 bases, with 10 bases left between them. CDR3 length: 14 residues. The V and J genes are TRBV7-9 and TRBJ1-2, with D tentatively TRBD1 (6 bases). The TCR sequence derives from a man aged 25 to 40 with acute or convalescent COVID-19. Sequencing input: peripheral blood. The DNA for the CDR3 is TGTGCCAGCAGCTTAATGGGGGGGCACTATGGCTACACCTTC. Its protein is CASSLMGGHYGYTF.